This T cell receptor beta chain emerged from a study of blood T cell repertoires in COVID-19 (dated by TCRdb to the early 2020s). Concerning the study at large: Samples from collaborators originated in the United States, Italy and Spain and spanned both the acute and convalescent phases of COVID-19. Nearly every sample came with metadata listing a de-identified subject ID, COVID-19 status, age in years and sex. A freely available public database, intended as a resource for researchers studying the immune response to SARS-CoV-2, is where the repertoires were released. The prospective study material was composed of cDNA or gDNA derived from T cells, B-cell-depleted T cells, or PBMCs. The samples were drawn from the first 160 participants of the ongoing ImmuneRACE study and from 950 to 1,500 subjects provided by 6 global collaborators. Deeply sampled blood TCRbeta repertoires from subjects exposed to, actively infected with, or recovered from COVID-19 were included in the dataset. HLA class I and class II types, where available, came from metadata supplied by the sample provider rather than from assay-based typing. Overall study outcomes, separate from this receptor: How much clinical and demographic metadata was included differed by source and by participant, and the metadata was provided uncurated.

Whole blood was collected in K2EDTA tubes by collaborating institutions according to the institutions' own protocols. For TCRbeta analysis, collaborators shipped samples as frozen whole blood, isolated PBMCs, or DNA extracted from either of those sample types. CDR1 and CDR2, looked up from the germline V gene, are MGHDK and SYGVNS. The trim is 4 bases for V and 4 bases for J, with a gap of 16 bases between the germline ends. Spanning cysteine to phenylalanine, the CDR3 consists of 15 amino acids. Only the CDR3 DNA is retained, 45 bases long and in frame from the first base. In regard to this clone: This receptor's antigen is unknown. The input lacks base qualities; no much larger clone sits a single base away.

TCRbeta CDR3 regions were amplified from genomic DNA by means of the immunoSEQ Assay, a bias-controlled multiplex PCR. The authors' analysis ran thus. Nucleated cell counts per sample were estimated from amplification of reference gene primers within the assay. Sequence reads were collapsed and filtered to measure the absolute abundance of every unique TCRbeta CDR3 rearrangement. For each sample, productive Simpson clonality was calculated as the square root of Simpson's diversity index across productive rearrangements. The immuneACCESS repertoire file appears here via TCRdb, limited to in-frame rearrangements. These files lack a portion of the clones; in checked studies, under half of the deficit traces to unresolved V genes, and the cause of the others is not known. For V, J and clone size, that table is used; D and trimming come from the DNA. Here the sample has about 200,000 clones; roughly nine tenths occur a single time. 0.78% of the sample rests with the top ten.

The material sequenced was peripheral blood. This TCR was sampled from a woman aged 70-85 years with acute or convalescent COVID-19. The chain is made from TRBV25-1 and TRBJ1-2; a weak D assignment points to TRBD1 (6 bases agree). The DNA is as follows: TGTGCCAGCAGTGGGGGGCGAGGGATGGGCTATGGCTACACCTTC. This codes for CASSGGRGMGYGYTF.